One sample yielded the 30 T cell receptor beta chains listed below, sequenced in a study of control samples from healthy donors and cancer patients (TCRdb year 2020). The library came from the immunoSEQ multiplex PCR assay. As stored in TCRdb, this immuneACCESS dataset retains in-frame rearrangements with V and J assigned. A fraction of the clones does not appear; measured against another copy, unresolved V genes explain less than half of the discrepancy, and the remainder lacks a known reason. A total of about 26,000 clones appear in this sample, 85% of them only once. The ten largest clones capture about 6.7% of the sample. Source material: PBMCs. The origin of the receptors is a woman aged 55 to 70 with head and neck cancer.

The chain is built from TRBV21-1 and TRBJ2-7; no DNA check was done on the table's D call, TRBD1. TRBV21-1 is termed a pseudogene. This CDR3 is built from 13 residues. The CDR3: CASRPRQGNEQYF. The CDR3 bases are TGTGCCAGCAGGCCTCGGCAGGGAAACGAGCAGTACTTC.

The chain uses TRBV19 and TRBJ1-5, with 8 nucleotides matching TRBD1. Germline values: CDR1 LNHDA, CDR2 SQIVND (reference sequence). V trimming: 5 bases; J trimming: 2 bases; junction bases outside the gene matches: 2. This CDR3 is 14 amino acids long. CDR3 DNA sequence: TGTGCCAGTAGTGCGACAGGGGGCAATCAGCCCCAGCATTTT. Its translation is CASSATGGNQPQHF.

This chain connects TRBV4-1 to TRBJ2-7, with D tentatively TRBD2 (6 bases). CDR1 and CDR2 (germline): MGHRA, YSYEKL. This CDR3 is built from 15 residues. The V end lost 4 bases, the J end lost 0 bases, and 13 bases lay between the germline ends. This CDR3 is CASSPGRGSSYEQYF. The CDR3 DNA sequence: TGCGCCAGCAGCCCGGGACGGGGGAGCTCCTACGAGCAGTACTTC.

The chain links TRBV7-9 to TRBJ1-1; possibly TRBD1 for D (5 bases). V was clipped by 8 bases and J by 9 bases, with 13 bases between them. CDR1 is SEHNR and CDR2 is FQNEAQ in the germline V gene (reference sequence). The CDR3 is 11 amino acids. CDR3 DNA sequence: TGTGCCAGCGGCTACCGGGGCAAAGCTTTCTTT. The encoded protein is CASGYRGKAFF.

This clone is a singleton in its sample. J is TRBJ2-7 and V is TRBV19; 7 positions match TRBD1. CDR3 length equals 13 residues. Looked up from germline, CDR1 is LNHDA and CDR2 is SQIVND (reference sequence). Trimming at V came to 6 bases and at J to 3 bases, leaving 5 bases not matched to a gene. In nucleotides, the CDR3 is TGTGCCAGTAGCCCCTCAGGGGGCTACGAGCAGTACTTC. Its protein is CASSPSGGYEQYF.

The rearrangement uses TRBV5-8 and TRBJ2-1; D remains unclear. Per germline, CDR1 SGHTS and CDR2 YDEGEE. Trimming removed 3 bases at V and 1 base at J, with 14 bases between. The CDR3 is 16 residues long. CDR3 nucleotide sequence: TGTGCCAGCAGCTGGGCAAATACCCAATCCTACAATGAGCAGTTCTTC. Translating gives CASSWANTQSYNEQFF. Together with reference TRBV5-8 and TRBJ2-1, the CDR3 gives the full variable domain: EAGVTQSPTHLIKTRGQQATLRCSPISGHTSVYWYQQALGLGLQFLLWYDEGEERNRGNFPPRFSGRQFPNYSSELNVNALELEDSALYLCASSWANTQSYNEQFFGPGTRLTVL.

The genes are TRBV11-3 and TRBJ2-1; unclear D gene. The V and J ends lost 2 bases and 8 bases respectively, with 7 bases between them. Germline CDR1 reads SGHNT; CDR2 reads YENEEA. The CDR3 is 12 residues long. In DNA, the CDR3 is TGTGCCAGCAGCTTAAATGGTGATGAGCAGTTCTTC. Its protein is CASSLNGDEQFF.

The V call is TRBV11-3, the J call TRBJ2-7, with D possibly matching TRBD1 (5 bases). The V end was cut by 1 base, the J end by 0 bases, with 7 bases between. The CDR3 length is 14 residues. Germline assignment: CDR1 SGHNT and CDR2 YENEEA. Here the CDR3 DNA reads TGTGCCAGCAGCTTAGGGGGCAGCTCCTACGAGCAGTACTTC. Amino acid sequence: CASSLGGSSYEQYF.

This rearrangement joins TRBV6-2 or TRBV6-3 to TRBJ1-2; 9 bases align to TRBD1. The CDR3 has 16 amino acids. Germline CDR1 is MNHEY and CDR2 is SVGEGT. V was pared by 2 bases and J by 9 bases, with 13 bases of the junction left unmatched. CDR3 coding DNA: TGTGCCAGCAGTTACCCGGGACAGGGCGAAGCTTATAGCTACACCTTC. Translating it yields CASSYPGQGEAYSYTF.

This rearrangement joins TRBV2 to TRBJ2-1; TRBD2 agrees at 10 bases. Germline CDR1 SNHLY, CDR2 FYNNEI. The V segment lost 6 bases and the J segment 3 bases; nucleotides outside the gene matches: 5. The CDR3 loop spans 15 amino acids. The CDR3 reads CASSGTSGNYNEQFF. As DNA, the CDR3 is TGTGCCAGCAGCGGAACTAGCGGGAACTACAATGAGCAGTTCTTC.

The chain is built from TRBV7-3 and TRBJ2-1, with D possibly TRBD1 on 7 matching bases. This CDR3 contains 18 residues. Germline-derived CDR1 and CDR2 are SGHTA and FQGTGA. V dropped 5 bases and J dropped 4 bases, with 24 bases sitting between them. As DNA, the CDR3 is TGTGCCAGCAGCCCGGGACTCCCAGGGGGAACTCTTTACAATGAGCAGTTCTTC. It is translated as CASSPGLPGGTLYNEQFF. Based on the CDR3 plus reference TRBV7-3 and TRBJ2-1, the full variable domain is GAGVSQTPSNKVTEKGKYVELRCDPISGHTALYWYRQSLGQGPEFLIYFQGTGAADDSGLPNDRFFAVRPEGSVSTLKIQRTERGDSAVYLCASSPGLPGGTLYNEQFFGPGTRLTVL.

The CDR3 sequence is CASSRDRGNTGELFF. Written as DNA, the CDR3 is TGTGCCAGCAGTCGGGACAGGGGCAATACCGGGGAGCTGTTTTTT. The J gene is TRBJ2-2, the V gene TRBV6-5; the match to TRBD1 covers 10 bases. The germline V gene encodes CDR1 MNHEY and CDR2 SVGAGI. The length of the CDR3 is 15 residues. Trimming took 5 bases from V and 5 from J; bases not matched to a gene: 5.

This clone has just one count. This chain connects TRBV6-2 or TRBV6-3 to TRBJ1-1; D might be TRBD1 (5 bases). This CDR3 spans 18 amino acids. Trimming removed 2 bases from V and 0 bases from J, with 19 bases in between. Germline loops: CDR1 MNHEY, CDR2 SVGEGT. The DNA of the CDR3 is TGTGCCAGCAGTTACCCGGGGACCCCCAGAGGAATGAACACTGAAGCTTTCTTT. Encoded protein: CASSYPGTPRGMNTEAFF.

The chain recombines TRBV18 with TRBJ1-2; a weak D match, TRBD1 (5 bases). This CDR3 is built from 15 residues. Germline CDR1 and CDR2: KGHSH and LQKENI. V was trimmed by 2 bases and J by 0 bases, leaving 10 bases between them. The CDR3 is CASSPGAAANYGYTF. In DNA, the CDR3 is TGTGCCAGCTCACCAGGGGCAGCAGCTAACTATGGCTACACCTTC.

The chain is built from TRBV2 and TRBJ2-1; D may be TRBD2 (6 bases). Germline V gene data show CDR1 as SNHLY and CDR2 as FYNNEI. CDR3 length: 11 residues. V lost 6 bases, J lost 13 bases, and 13 bases lay in between. Here the CDR3 reads CASSELGLQFF. The CDR3 DNA is TGTGCCAGCAGCGAATTGGGACTCCAGTTCTTC. Variable domain in full (rest from reference TRBV2 and TRBJ2-1): EPEVTQTPSHQVTQMGQEVILRCVPISNHLYFYWYRQILGQKVEFLVSFYNNEISEKSEIFDDQFSVERPDGSNFTLKIRSTKLEDSAMYFCASSELGLQFFGPGTRLTVL.

This chain uses TRBV19 with TRBJ2-4; D gene ambiguous. V was clipped by 8 bases and J by 0 bases, with 14 bases between them. The germline CDR1 and CDR2 sequences are LNHDA and SQIVND (reference sequence). This CDR3 spans 15 amino acids. In nucleotides, the CDR3 is TGTGCCAGTTCTAGGACGCACCTAGCCAAAAACATTCAGTACTTC. The encoded protein is CASSRTHLAKNIQYF.

This CDR3 reads CASSYSPSQPEAFF. DNA for the CDR3: TGTGCCAGCAGCTACAGCCCGTCCCAACCTGAAGCTTTCTTT. The chain employs TRBV7-2 and TRBJ1-1; D unresolved. Germline V gene sequence: CDR1 SGHTA, CDR2 FQGNSA. The V gene lost 4 bases and the J gene lost 6 bases, with 15 bases spanning the gap. This CDR3 is built from 14 residues. Supplemented by reference TRBV7-2 and TRBJ1-1, the full variable domain reads GAGVSQSPSNKVTEKGKDVELRCDPISGHTALYWYRQSLGQGLEFLIYFQGNSAPDKSGLPSDRFSAERTGGSVSTLTIQRTQQEDSAVYLCASSYSPSQPEAFFGQGTRLTVV.

The V call is TRBV4-1, the J call TRBJ1-2; 11 bases align to TRBD1. The germline V gene encodes CDR1 MGHRA and CDR2 YSYEKL. Trimming cost V 4 bases and J 3 bases; bases outside gene matches: 7. The CDR3 is 16 amino acids. The CDR3 protein is CASSPTRTGGDYGYTF. In DNA form, the CDR3 reads TGCGCCAGCAGCCCTACAAGGACAGGGGGCGACTATGGCTACACCTTC.

The chain couples TRBV29-1 to TRBJ2-7; D uncertain. Deletions cut 1 base from V and 2 bases from J, with 6 bases between. Germline V CDR1 and CDR2: SQVTM, ANQGSEA. This CDR3 contains 12 residues. CDR3 sequence: CSVEGVAYEQYF. CDR3 DNA sequence: TGCAGCGTTGAAGGGGTTGCCTACGAGCAGTACTTC.

The V gene is TRBV11-1, the J gene TRBJ2-1, with TRBD1 as a possible D gene (7 bases). CDR1 is SGHAT, CDR2 FQDESV, per germline (reference sequence). V was cut by 0 bases and J by 6 bases, with 15 bases left in between. CDR3 length equals 16 residues. CDR3 protein: CASSLALEGARNEQFF. The CDR3 DNA sequence: TGTGCCAGCAGCTTAGCGCTGGAGGGGGCGCGCAATGAGCAGTTCTTC.

The chain uses TRBV19 and TRBJ2-2, with TRBD1 as a possible D gene (7 bases). The CDR3 length is 17 residues. CDR1 and CDR2 from the germline V gene are LNHDA and SQIVND (reference sequence). Trimming removed 2 bases from V and 0 bases from J, with 13 bases in between. Here the CDR3 reads CASSIRGLASNTGELFF. The CDR3 nucleotides are TGTGCCAGTAGTATAAGGGGGCTAGCGTCGAACACCGGGGAGCTGTTTTTT. Full variable domain (outside the CDR3, taken from reference TRBV19 and TRBJ2-2): DGGITQSPKYLFRKEGQNVTLSCEQNLNHDAMYWYRQDPGQGLRLIYYSQIVNDFQKGDIAEGYSVSREKKESFPLTVTSAQKNPTAFYLCASSIRGLASNTGELFFGEGSRLTVL.

This chain uses TRBV7-2 with TRBJ2-1; 10 bases match TRBD2. Germline CDR1 reads SGHTA; CDR2 reads FQGNSA. The CDR3 consists of 16 residues. V was clipped by 3 bases and J by 9 bases; unmatched bases: 11. This chain's CDR3 is CASSFPSGGARGEQFF. CDR3 nucleotide sequence: TGTGCCAGCAGCTTTCCGAGCGGGGGGGCCCGAGGTGAGCAGTTCTTC.

The rearrangement uses TRBV24-1 and TRBJ2-2; 9 nucleotides align to TRBD1. Trimming at V came to 5 bases and at J to 4 bases, leaving 7 bases not matched to a gene. The germline gives CDR1 KGHDR, CDR2 SFDVKD. The CDR3 contains 16 residues. CDR3 nucleotides: TGTGCCACCAGTGGTGGGACAGGGACCTCCACCGGGGAGCTGTTTTTT. Protein: CATSGGTGTSTGELFF.

This clone was detected once. The chain recombines TRBV27 with TRBJ1-4, with TRBD1 as a possible D gene (5 bases). CDR3 length equals 17 residues. Germline assignment: CDR1 MNHEY and CDR2 SMNVEV (reference sequence). V dropped 6 bases and J dropped 0 bases, with 17 bases sitting between them. The CDR3 sequence: CASSRFPPTATNEKLFF. For the CDR3, the DNA is TGTGCCAGCAGCCGTTTTCCCCCGACAGCAACTAATGAAAAACTGTTTTTT. The variable domain in full, completed from reference TRBV27 and TRBJ1-4, reads EAQVTQNPRYLITVTGKKLTVTCSQNMNHEYMSWYRQDPGLGLRQIYYSMNVEVTDKGDVPEGYKVSRKEKRNFPLILESPSPNQTSLYFCASSRFPPTATNEKLFFGSGTQLSVL.

This chain uses TRBV19 with TRBJ1-1; D is undetermined. Per the germline V gene, CDR1 is LNHDA and CDR2 is SQIVND (reference sequence). CDR3 length: 17 residues. V gave up 3 bases and J gave up 1 base, with 18 bases separating them. CDR3 protein: CASSILSRRGENTEAFF. The CDR3 region has the DNA TGTGCCAGTAGTATCTTATCTCGGAGAGGCGAGAACACTGAAGCTTTCTTT.

V usage is TRBV12-3 or TRBV12-4 and J usage is TRBJ2-7; D unclear. Trimming removed 4 bases from V and 2 bases from J, with 6 bases in between. The CDR3 sequence is 12 residues long. CDR3: CASSSGAYEQYF. The CDR3 DNA reads as TGTGCCAGCAGTTCTGGGGCCTACGAGCAGTACTTC.

The gene calls are TRBV6-5 and TRBJ1-6; 8 bases match TRBD1. J gave up 10 bases and V 2 bases, and 4 bases lay outside the gene matches. Germline V gene lookup returns CDR1 MNHEY and CDR2 SVGAGI. This CDR3 region has 14 residues. The DNA of the CDR3 is TGTGCCAGCAGTTACAGCGGACAGGGCTCACCCCTCCACTTT. Amino acid sequence: CASSYSGQGSPLHF.

This chain joins TRBV6-6 and TRBJ1-5; TRBD1 might be the D (5 bases). The V gene's germline CDR1 is MNHNY and CDR2 SVGAGI (reference sequence). The germline V and J ends were trimmed by 0 bases and 6 bases, with 12 bases remaining between them. CDR3 size: 15 residues. The CDR3 region has the DNA TGTGCCAGCAGTTACTCGCATGGGACGGGTCAGCCCCAGCATTTT. Its protein product is CASSYSHGTGQPQHF.

The V and J genes are TRBV12-3 or TRBV12-4 and TRBJ1-2; no definite D call. V was trimmed by 7 bases and J by 2 bases, leaving 11 bases between them. The CDR3 is 13 amino acids. CDR3 sequence: CASTADSNYGYTF. The CDR3 coding sequence is TGTGCCAGCACCGCCGATTCAAACTATGGCTACACCTTC.

The chain has TRBV6-6 and TRBJ2-2; D is undetermined. The CDR3 is 16 residues long. Looked up from germline, CDR1 is MNHNY and CDR2 is SVGAGI (reference sequence). Trimming took off 0 bases at V and 0 bases at J, with 8 bases between the two ends. The CDR3 nucleotides read TGTGCCAGCAGTTACTCGCGGCGGACGAACACCGGGGAGCTGTTTTTT. Translation gives CASSYSRRTNTGELFF.